Following are 24 T cell receptor beta chains from one sample sequenced in a study of blood T cell repertoires in COVID-19. The repertoire was sequenced with immunoSEQ multiplex PCR; TCRdb's copy has only in-frame clones and lacks some. The top ten hold 6% to 6.5% of the sample, which has roughly 100,000 clones, less than 90% seen once. What was sequenced was peripheral blood. The receptor source for this set is a human donor in a cohort sampled during active COVID-19.

This clone has just a few counts. The chain couples TRBV7-3 to TRBJ2-7; D is uncertain. Per germline, CDR1 SGHTA and CDR2 FQGTGA. V was shortened by 2 bases and J by 6 bases, with 11 bases between the two germline ends. The CDR3 is made up of 13 amino acids. As DNA, the CDR3 is TGTGCCAGCAGCTTACAGGTATCAGGCGAGCAGTACTTC. Translation: CASSLQVSGEQYF.

The chain links TRBV23-1 to TRBJ2-1; D is perhaps TRBD2 (6 bases). TRBV23-1 is an open reading frame, and its role is uncertain. The V end was cut by 3 bases, the J end by 9 bases, with 15 bases between. This CDR3 is built from 14 residues. The CDR3 loop is CASSHSMKEGEQFF. The CDR3, as DNA: TGCGCCAGCAGTCACAGCATGAAGGAGGGTGAGCAGTTCTTC.

This chain uses TRBV3-1 (or the pseudogene TRBV3-2) with TRBJ2-7; D remains unclear. Germline V gene sequence: CDR1 LGHDT, CDR2 YNNKEL (reference sequence). The CDR3 spans 12 residues. The V end was cut by 0 bases, the J end by 5 bases, with 5 bases between. The CDR3 region has the DNA TGTGCCAGCAGCCAAGATCTTGACGAGCAGTACTTC. This codes for CASSQDLDEQYF.

The chain has TRBV25-1 and TRBJ2-3; no firm D call. From germline, CDR1 is MGHDK and CDR2 SYGVNS. This CDR3 has 14 amino acids. The V gene lost 6 bases and the J gene lost 1 base, with 11 bases spanning the gap. For the CDR3, the DNA is TGTGCCAGCAGATCGTATGCAGGCACAGATACGCAGTATTTT. It translates to CASRSYAGTDTQYF. Filled out from reference TRBV25-1 and TRBJ2-3, the complete variable domain reads EADIYQTPRYLVIGTGKKITLECSQTMGHDKMYWYQQDPGMELHLIHYSYGVNSTEKGDLSSESTVSRIRTEHFPLTLESARPSHTSQYLCASRSYAGTDTQYFGPGTRLTVL.

The gene calls are TRBV29-1 and TRBJ1-2; D is perhaps TRBD1 (6 bases). Trimming removed 0 bases from V and 3 bases from J, with 8 bases in between. This CDR3 has 13 residues. Germline loops: CDR1 SQVTM, CDR2 ANQGSEA. CDR3 in DNA: TGCAGCGTTGAAGAGGGGGCTGACTATGGCTACACCTTC. Translation gives CSVEEGADYGYTF. Filled out from reference TRBV29-1 and TRBJ1-2, the complete variable domain reads SAVISQKPSRDICQRGTSLTIQCQVDSQVTMMFWYRQQPGQSLTLIATANQGSEATYESGFVIDKFPISRPNLTFSTLTVSNMSPEDSSIYLCSVEEGADYGYTFGSGTRLTVV.

The rearrangement links TRBV28 to TRBJ2-3; D unresolved. CDR3 length: 14 residues. Germline CDR1 is MDHEN and CDR2 is SYDVKM. Trimming cost V 4 bases and J 4 bases, with 12 bases left between them. CDR3 nucleotide sequence: TGTGCCAGCAGTTGGTTCACGGTTTCAGATACGCAGTATTTT. Amino acid sequence: CASSWFTVSDTQYF.

This clone was found once. The V gene is TRBV5-4, the J gene TRBJ2-1; possible D gene TRBD2, 6 bases. The V gene's germline CDR1 is SGHNT and CDR2 YYREEE (reference sequence). Trimming took 0 bases from V and 4 from J, leaving 11 bases between them. CDR3 size: 15 residues. The CDR3 coding sequence is TGTGCCAGCAGCTTGGCCGGGACTGATTACAATGAGCAGTTCTTC. Its translation is CASSLAGTDYNEQFF.

The chain joins TRBV28 to TRBJ2-5; D uncertain. The V and J ends lost 2 bases and 4 bases respectively, with 8 bases between them. Germline assignment: CDR1 MDHEN and CDR2 SYDVKM. This CDR3 has 13 residues. Here the CDR3 reads CASSLPPGETQYF. The CDR3 coding sequence is TGTGCCAGCAGTTTACCGCCGGGAGAGACCCAGTACTTC.

The V gene is TRBV7-2, the J gene TRBJ1-5; a weak D match, TRBD1 (6 bases). V lost 2 bases and J 6 bases, leaving 17 bases between the germline ends. The germline CDR1 and CDR2 sequences are SGHTA and FQGNSA. The CDR3 runs 16 residues. This CDR3 reads CASSLKGGGWIQPQHF. Written as DNA, the CDR3 is TGTGCCAGCAGCTTAAAGGGAGGGGGGTGGATTCAGCCCCAGCATTTT.

The count of this clone is one. The CDR3 here is CASSFGQGAVNYGYTF. In nucleotides, the CDR3 is TGCGCCAGCAGTTTCGGACAGGGGGCGGTGAACTATGGCTACACCTTC. The chain combines TRBV5-1 with TRBJ1-2; 11 positions match TRBD1. After removal of 5 bases from V and 2 bases from J, the junction contained 8 bases not matched to a gene. CDR1 and CDR2 (germline): SGHRS, YFSETQ. The CDR3 has 16 residues.

V is TRBV2 and J is TRBJ2-1, with TRBD2 identical over 7 bases. Germline CDR1 reads SNHLY; CDR2 reads FYNNEI. V was clipped by 5 bases and J by 3 bases; unmatched bases: 4. This CDR3 is 14 amino acids long. CDR3 nucleotide sequence: TGTGCCAGCAGTCGCACGGGGGGCTACAATGAGCAGTTCTTC. This translates into CASSRTGGYNEQFF.

The rearrangement links TRBV3-1 (or the pseudogene TRBV3-2) to TRBJ2-3; 13 bases match TRBD2. The V and J ends lost 0 bases and 5 bases, in that order; junction bases with no gene match: 5. This CDR3 has 17 residues. Per germline, CDR1 LGHDT and CDR2 YNNKEL (reference sequence). The CDR3 coding sequence is TGTGCCAGCAGCCAAGATACTAGCGGGGGGGTGAGAGATACGCAGTATTTT. It codes for CASSQDTSGGVRDTQYF.

This clone was seen a handful of times. This chain joins TRBV18 and TRBJ1-1; D unclear. The CDR3 loop spans 16 amino acids. The ends were cut back, 0 bases at V and 3 bases at J, with 14 bases in the middle. Germline-derived CDR1 and CDR2 are KGHSH and LQKENI. The CDR3 sequence: CASSPPARERHTEAFF. CDR3 DNA: TGTGCCAGCTCACCACCGGCGCGGGAGAGGCACACTGAAGCTTTCTTT.

This clone was detected once. V usage is TRBV10-3 and J usage is TRBJ2-1; D is possibly TRBD2 (6 bases). Germline lookup yields CDR1 ENHRY and CDR2 SYGVKD. V was shortened by 4 bases and J by 3 bases, with 19 bases between the two germline ends. This CDR3 region has 17 residues. The CDR3 DNA is TGTGCCATCAGTGGCGGGACCTCCGCTACTGTCTACAATGAGCAGTTCTTC. As protein: CAISGGTSATVYNEQFF.

V is TRBV4-1 and J is TRBJ2-7, with 11 positions matching TRBD1. V lost 3 bases and J lost 0; bases outside the gene matches: 7. Germline V lookup: CDR1 MGHRA, CDR2 YSYEKL. The CDR3 has 17 residues. The chain's CDR3 is CASSHFRDRGDSYEQYF. The CDR3 region has the DNA TGCGCCAGCAGCCACTTCCGGGACAGGGGGGACTCCTACGAGCAGTACTTC.

The chain is built from TRBV11-2 and TRBJ2-7; perhaps TRBD1 as D (5 bases). V gave up 2 bases and J gave up 8 bases, with 10 bases separating them. This CDR3 comprises 12 residues. The germline V gene has CDR1 SGHAT and CDR2 FQNNGV. CDR3 nucleotide sequence: TGTGCCAGCAGCTTAAGCAGGGCCCAGCAGTACTTC. Encoded protein: CASSLSRAQQYF. Looking up the rest from reference TRBV11-2 and TRBJ2-7 gives the full variable domain: EAGVAQSPRYKIIEKRQSVAFWCNPISGHATLYWYQQILGQGPKLLIQFQNNGVVDDSQLPKDRFSAERLKGVDSTLKIQPAKLEDSAVYLCASSLSRAQQYFGPGTRLTVT.

J is TRBJ1-1 and V is TRBV6-6; no reliable D call. CDR3 length equals 15 residues. Germline V gene lookup returns CDR1 MNHNY and CDR2 SVGAGI (reference sequence). The V end lost 0 bases, the J end lost 0 bases, and 8 bases lay between the germline ends. For the CDR3, the DNA is TGTGCCAGCAGTTACTCCGCAGGAATGAACACTGAAGCTTTCTTT. Residues: CASSYSAGMNTEAFF.

CDR3: CAISESTLARNNEQFF. For the CDR3, the DNA is TGTGCCATCAGTGAGTCGACTCTTGCTCGCAACAATGAGCAGTTCTTC. The gene calls are TRBV10-3 and TRBJ2-1; no reliable D call. CDR1 is ENHRY and CDR2 is SYGVKD in the germline V gene. CDR3 length: 16 residues. The V end was cut by 0 bases, the J end by 5 bases, with 14 bases between.

This clone has just one count. The V call is TRBV5-4, the J call TRBJ2-3, with TRBD2 as a possible D gene (5 bases). Germline V lookup: CDR1 SGHNT, CDR2 YYREEE (reference sequence). Trimming took 0 bases from V and 3 from J, leaving 11 bases between them. The CDR3 runs to 15 residues. This chain's CDR3 is CASSLDLAGTDTQYF. The CDR3 nucleotides read TGTGCCAGCAGCTTGGATCTAGCTGGAACAGATACGCAGTATTTT.

This clone was observed once. V is TRBV3-1 (or the pseudogene TRBV3-2) and J is TRBJ2-3, with TRBD1 identical over 7 bases. The CDR3 spans 16 residues. V lost 1 base and J lost 2; bases outside the gene matches: 6. Germline V lookup: CDR1 LGHDT, CDR2 YNNKEL (reference sequence). CDR3 nucleotides: TGTGCCAGCAGCCAAGTATGGGACAGCAACACAGATACGCAGTATTTT. It is translated as CASSQVWDSNTDTQYF.

In this sample, this clone turned up once. The V call is TRBV7-9, the J call TRBJ2-4; TRBD1 matches 7 bases. From germline, CDR1 is SEHNR and CDR2 FQNEAQ (reference sequence). Trimming removed 4 bases from V and 0 bases from J; junction bases left unmatched: 15. This CDR3 has 19 amino acids. The chain's CDR3 is CASSYQPGQNKLAKNIQYF. The CDR3 DNA sequence: TGTGCCAGCAGCTACCAACCGGGACAGAATAAACTAGCCAAAAACATTCAGTACTTC.

This chain connects TRBV3-1 (or the pseudogene TRBV3-2) to TRBJ2-1; a possible D gene is TRBD2 (7 bases). V was cut by 0 bases and J by 5 bases, with 14 bases left in between. The CDR3 is made up of 16 amino acids. Germline-derived CDR1 and CDR2 are LGHDT and YNNKEL (reference sequence). The CDR3 DNA is TGTGCCAGCAGCCAAGATTACGGGGGGCCGGACAATGAGCAGTTCTTC. Translated, it gives CASSQDYGGPDNEQFF.

The chain joins TRBV20-1 to TRBJ1-6; perhaps TRBD1 as D (6 bases). Germline CDR1 is DFQATT and CDR2 is SNEGSKA (reference sequence). This CDR3 is 13 amino acids long. V gave up 3 bases and J gave up 7 bases, with 10 bases separating them. In DNA, the CDR3 is TGCAGTGCTAGTCGGACAGCAAATTCACCCCTCCACTTT. Amino acid sequence: CSASRTANSPLHF.

This rearrangement joins TRBV4-1 to TRBJ2-1; 13 bases fit TRBD2. CDR1 and CDR2 (germline): MGHRA, YSYEKL. V trimming: 11 bases; J trimming: 7 bases; junction bases outside the gene matches: 17. The CDR3 contains 17 residues. CDR3 nucleotides: TGCGCCTCCAGCCAAGATCTACTAGCGGGAGGGTTTAATGAGCAGTTCTTC. Translation gives CASSQDLLAGGFNEQFF.